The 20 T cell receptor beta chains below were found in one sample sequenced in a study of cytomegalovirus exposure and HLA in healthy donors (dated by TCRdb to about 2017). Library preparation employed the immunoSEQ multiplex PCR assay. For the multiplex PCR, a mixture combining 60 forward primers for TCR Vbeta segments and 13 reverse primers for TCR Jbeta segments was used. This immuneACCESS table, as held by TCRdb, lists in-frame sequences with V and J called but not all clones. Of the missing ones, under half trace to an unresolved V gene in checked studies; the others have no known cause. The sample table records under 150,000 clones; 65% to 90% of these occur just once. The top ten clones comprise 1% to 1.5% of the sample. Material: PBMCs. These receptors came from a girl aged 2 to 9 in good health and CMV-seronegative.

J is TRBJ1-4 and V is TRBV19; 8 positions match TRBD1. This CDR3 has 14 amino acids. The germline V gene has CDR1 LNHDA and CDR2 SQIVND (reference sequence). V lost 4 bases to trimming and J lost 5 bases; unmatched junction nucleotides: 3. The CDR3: CASSTWTGNEKLFF. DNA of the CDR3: TGTGCCAGTAGTACTTGGACAGGGAATGAAAAACTGTTTTTT.

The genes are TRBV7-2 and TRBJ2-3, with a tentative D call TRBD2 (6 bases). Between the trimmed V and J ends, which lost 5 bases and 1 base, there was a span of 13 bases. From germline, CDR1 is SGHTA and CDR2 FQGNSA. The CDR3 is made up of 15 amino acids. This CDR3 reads CASSPRDSRTDTQYF. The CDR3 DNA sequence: TGTGCCAGCAGCCCTCGGGACTCCCGCACAGATACGCAGTATTTT.

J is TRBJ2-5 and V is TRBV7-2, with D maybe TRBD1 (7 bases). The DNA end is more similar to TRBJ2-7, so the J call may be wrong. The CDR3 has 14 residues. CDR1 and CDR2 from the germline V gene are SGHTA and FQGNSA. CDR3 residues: CASSSQGGSYEQYF. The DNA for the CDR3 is TGTGCCAGCAGCTCGCAGGGGGGCTCCTACGAGCAGTACTTC.

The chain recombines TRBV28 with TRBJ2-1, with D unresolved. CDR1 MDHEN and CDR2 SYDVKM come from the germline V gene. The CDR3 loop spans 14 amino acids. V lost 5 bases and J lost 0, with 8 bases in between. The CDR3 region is CASSRPSSYNEQFF. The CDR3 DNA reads TGTGCCAGCAGTCGCCCCAGCTCCTACAATGAGCAGTTCTTC.

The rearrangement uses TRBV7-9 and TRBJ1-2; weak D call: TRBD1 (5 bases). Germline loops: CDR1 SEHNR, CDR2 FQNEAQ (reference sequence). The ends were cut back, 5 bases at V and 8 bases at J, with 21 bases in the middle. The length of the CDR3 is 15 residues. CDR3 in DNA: TGTGCCAGCAGCCACGGGGAGCTTACGGGGGGAGGCTACACCTTC. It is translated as CASSHGELTGGGYTF.

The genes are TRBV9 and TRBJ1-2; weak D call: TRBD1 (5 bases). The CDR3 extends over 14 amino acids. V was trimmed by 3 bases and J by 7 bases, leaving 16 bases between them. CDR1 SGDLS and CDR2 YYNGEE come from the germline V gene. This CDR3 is CASSDGDGGGGYTF. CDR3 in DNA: TGTGCCAGCAGCGACGGGGATGGGGGGGGTGGCTACACCTTC.

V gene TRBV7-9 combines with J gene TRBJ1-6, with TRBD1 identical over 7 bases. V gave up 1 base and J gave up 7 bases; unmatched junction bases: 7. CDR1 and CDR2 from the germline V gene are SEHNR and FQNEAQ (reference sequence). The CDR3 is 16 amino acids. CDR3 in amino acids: CASSLVSQGRNSPLHF. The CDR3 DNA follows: TGTGCCAGCAGCTTAGTCTCACAGGGGCGAAATTCACCCCTCCACTTT.

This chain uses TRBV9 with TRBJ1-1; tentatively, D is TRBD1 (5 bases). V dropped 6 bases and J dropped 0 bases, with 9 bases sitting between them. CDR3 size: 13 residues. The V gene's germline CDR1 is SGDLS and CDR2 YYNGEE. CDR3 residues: CASTKTVNTEAFF. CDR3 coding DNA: TGTGCCAGCACCAAGACAGTGAACACTGAAGCTTTCTTT.

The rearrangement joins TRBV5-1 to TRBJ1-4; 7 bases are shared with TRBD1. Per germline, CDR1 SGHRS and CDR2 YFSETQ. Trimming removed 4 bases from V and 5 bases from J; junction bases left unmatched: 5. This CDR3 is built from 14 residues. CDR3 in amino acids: CASSQGVENEKLFF. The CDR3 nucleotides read TGCGCCAGCAGCCAGGGGGTAGAAAATGAAAAACTGTTTTTT.

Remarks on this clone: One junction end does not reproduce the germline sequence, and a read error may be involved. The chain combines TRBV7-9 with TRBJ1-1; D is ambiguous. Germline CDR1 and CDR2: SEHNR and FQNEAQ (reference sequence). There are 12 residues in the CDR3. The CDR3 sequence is CSSSFRSPEAFF. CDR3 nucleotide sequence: TGTTCCAGCAGCTTTCGGTCCCCTGAAGCTTTCTTT.

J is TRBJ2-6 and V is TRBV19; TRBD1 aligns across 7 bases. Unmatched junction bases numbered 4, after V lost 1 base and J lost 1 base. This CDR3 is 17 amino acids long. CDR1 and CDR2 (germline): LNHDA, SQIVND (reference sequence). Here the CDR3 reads CASSIGQGSSGANVLTF. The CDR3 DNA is TGTGCCAGTAGTATAGGACAGGGTTCTTCTGGGGCCAACGTCCTGACTTTC.

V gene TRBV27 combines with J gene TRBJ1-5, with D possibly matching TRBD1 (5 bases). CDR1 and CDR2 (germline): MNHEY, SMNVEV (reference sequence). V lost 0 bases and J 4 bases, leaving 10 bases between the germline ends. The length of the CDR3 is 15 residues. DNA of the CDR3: TGTGCCAGCAGTTTATCGAGATCAGGGAATCAGCCCCAGCATTTT. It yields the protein CASSLSRSGNQPQHF.

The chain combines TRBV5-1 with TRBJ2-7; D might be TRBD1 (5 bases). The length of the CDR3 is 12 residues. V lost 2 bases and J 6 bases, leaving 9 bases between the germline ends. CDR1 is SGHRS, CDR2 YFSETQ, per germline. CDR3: CASSFQGSEQYF. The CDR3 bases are TGCGCCAGCAGCTTCCAGGGTAGCGAGCAGTACTTC.

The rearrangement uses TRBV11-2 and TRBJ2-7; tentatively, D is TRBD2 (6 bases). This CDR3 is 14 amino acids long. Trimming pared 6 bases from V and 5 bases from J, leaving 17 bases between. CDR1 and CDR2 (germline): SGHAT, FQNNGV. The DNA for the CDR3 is TGTGCCAGCAGACAACTGGCGGGAACCCACGAGCAGTACTTC. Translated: CASRQLAGTHEQYF.

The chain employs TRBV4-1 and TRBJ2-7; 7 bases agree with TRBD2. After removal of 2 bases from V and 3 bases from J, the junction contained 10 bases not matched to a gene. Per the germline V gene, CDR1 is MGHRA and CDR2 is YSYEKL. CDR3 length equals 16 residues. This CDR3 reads CASSQTVGGTDYEQYF. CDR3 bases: TGCGCCAGCAGCCAAACCGTGGGGGGGACCGACTACGAGCAGTACTTC.

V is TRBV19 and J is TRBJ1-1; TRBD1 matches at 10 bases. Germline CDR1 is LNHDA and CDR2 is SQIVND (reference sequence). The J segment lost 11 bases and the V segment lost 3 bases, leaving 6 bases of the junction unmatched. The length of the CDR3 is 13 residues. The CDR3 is CASSIPDRGQAFF. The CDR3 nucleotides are TGTGCCAGTAGTATCCCCGACAGGGGGCAGGCTTTCTTT.

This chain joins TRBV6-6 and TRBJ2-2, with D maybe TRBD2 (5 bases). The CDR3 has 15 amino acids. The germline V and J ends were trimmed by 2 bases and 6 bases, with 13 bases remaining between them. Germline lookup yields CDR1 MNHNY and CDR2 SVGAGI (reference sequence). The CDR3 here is CASSYPPTRAGELFF. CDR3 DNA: TGTGCCAGCAGTTACCCCCCCACTAGGGCCGGGGAGCTGTTTTTT.

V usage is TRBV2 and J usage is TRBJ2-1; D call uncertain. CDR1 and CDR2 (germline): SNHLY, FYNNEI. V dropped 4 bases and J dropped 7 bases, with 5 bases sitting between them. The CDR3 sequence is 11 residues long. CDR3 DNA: TGTGCCAGCAGTGCCCATAATGAGCAGTTCTTC. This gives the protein CASSAHNEQFF. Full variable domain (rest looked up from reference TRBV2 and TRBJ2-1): EPEVTQTPSHQVTQMGQEVILRCVPISNHLYFYWYRQILGQKVEFLVSFYNNEISEKSEIFDDQFSVERPDGSNFTLKIRSTKLEDSAMYFCASSAHNEQFFGPGTRLTVL.

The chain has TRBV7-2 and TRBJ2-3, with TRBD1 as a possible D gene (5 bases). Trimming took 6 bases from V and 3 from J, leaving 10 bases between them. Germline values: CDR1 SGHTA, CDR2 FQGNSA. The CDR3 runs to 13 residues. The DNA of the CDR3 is TGTGCCAGCAGTTTCAAGGGGACAGATACGCAGTATTTT. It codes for CASSFKGTDTQYF.

The CDR3 DNA is TGTGCCAGCAGCGTTCAGGGGGACACCGGGGAGCTGTTTTTT. Translating gives CASSVQGDTGELFF. The chain recombines TRBV2 with TRBJ2-2, with TRBD1 matching 7 bases. Germline trimming cut 6 bases from V and 3 bases from J; bases unmatched to any gene: 4. Per germline, CDR1 SNHLY and CDR2 FYNNEI. This CDR3 has 14 amino acids. The variable domain in full, with the rest retrieved from reference TRBV2 and TRBJ2-2, is EPEVTQTPSHQVTQMGQEVILRCVPISNHLYFYWYRQILGQKVEFLVSFYNNEISEKSEIFDDQFSVERPDGSNFTLKIRSTKLEDSAMYFCASSVQGDTGELFFGEGSRLTVL.